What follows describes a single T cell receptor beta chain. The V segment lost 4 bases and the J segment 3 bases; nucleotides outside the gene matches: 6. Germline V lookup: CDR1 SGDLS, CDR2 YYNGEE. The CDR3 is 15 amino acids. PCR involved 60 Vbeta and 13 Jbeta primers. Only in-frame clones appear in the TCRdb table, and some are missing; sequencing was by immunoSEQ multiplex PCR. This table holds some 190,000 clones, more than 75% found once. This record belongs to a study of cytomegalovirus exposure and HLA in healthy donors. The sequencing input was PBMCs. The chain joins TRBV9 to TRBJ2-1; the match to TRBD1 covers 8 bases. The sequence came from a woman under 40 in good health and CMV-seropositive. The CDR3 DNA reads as TGTGCCAGCAGCTCCCGGACAGGGAACTACAATGAGCAGTTCTTC. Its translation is CASSSRTGNYNEQFF.